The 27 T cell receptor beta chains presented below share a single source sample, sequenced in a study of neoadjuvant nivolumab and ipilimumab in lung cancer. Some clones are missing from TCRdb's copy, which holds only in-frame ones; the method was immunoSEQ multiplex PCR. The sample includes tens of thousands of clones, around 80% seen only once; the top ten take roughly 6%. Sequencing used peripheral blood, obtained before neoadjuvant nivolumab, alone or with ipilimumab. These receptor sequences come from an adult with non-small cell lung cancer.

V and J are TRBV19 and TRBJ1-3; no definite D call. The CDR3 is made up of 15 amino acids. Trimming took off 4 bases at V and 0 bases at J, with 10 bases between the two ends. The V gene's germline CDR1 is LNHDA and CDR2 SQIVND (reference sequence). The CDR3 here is CASSTGISSGNTIYF. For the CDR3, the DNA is TGTGCCAGTAGTACCGGCATCAGCTCTGGAAACACCATATATTTT. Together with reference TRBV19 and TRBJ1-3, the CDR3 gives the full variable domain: DGGITQSPKYLFRKEGQNVTLSCEQNLNHDAMYWYRQDPGQGLRLIYYSQIVNDFQKGDIAEGYSVSREKKESFPLTVTSAQKNPTAFYLCASSTGISSGNTIYFGEGSWLTVV.

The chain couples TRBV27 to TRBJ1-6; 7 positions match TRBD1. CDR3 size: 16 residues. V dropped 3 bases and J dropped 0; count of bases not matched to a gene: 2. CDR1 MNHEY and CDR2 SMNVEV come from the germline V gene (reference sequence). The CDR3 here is CASSLWDSSYNSPLHF. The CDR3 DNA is TGTGCCAGCAGTTTGTGGGACAGCTCCTATAATTCACCCCTCCACTTT.

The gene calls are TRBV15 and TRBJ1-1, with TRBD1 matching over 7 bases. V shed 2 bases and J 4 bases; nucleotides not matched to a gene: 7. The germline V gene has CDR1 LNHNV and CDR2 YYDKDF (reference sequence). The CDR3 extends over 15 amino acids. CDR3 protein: CATSRQSDRATEAFF. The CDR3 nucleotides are TGTGCCACCAGCAGACAATCAGACAGGGCCACTGAAGCTTTCTTT.

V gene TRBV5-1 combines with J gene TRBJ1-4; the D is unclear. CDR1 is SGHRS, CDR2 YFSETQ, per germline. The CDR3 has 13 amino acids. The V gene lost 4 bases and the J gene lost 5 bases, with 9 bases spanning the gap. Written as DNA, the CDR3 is TGCGCCAGCAGCGCGGAGCCGAATGAAAAACTGTTTTTT. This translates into CASSAEPNEKLFF.

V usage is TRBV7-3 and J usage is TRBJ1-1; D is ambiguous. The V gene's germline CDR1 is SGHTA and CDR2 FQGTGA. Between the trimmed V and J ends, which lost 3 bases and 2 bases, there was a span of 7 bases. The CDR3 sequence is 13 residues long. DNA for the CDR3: TGTGCCAGCAGCTTTGAGATTAACACTGAAGCTTTCTTT. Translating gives CASSFEINTEAFF.

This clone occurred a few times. The CDR3 reads CASSLTGANGYTF. The DNA for the CDR3 is TGTGCCAGCAGCTTGACAGGGGCAAATGGCTACACCTTC. The V gene is TRBV5-4, the J gene TRBJ1-2; 7 positions agree with TRBD1. The CDR3 length is 13 residues. The germline V gene has CDR1 SGHNT and CDR2 YYREEE (reference sequence). Trimming took 1 base from V and 6 from J; bases not matched to a gene: 3. Based on the CDR3 plus reference TRBV5-4 and TRBJ1-2, the full variable domain is ETGVTQSPTHLIKTRGQQVTLRCSSQSGHNTVSWYQQALGQGPQFIFQYYREEENGRGNFPPRFSGLQFPNYSSELNVNALELDDSALYLCASSLTGANGYTFGSGTRLTVV.

The CDR3 DNA reads TGTGCCAGCAGGGGGACAGGGGAACAGAATGAGCAGTTCTTC. It is translated as CASRGTGEQNEQFF. J is TRBJ2-1 and V is TRBV6-1; 10 nucleotides agree with TRBD1. After removal of 6 bases from V and 7 bases from J, the junction contained 6 bases not matched to a gene. Germline loops: CDR1 MNHNS, CDR2 SASEGT. The CDR3 length is 14 residues.

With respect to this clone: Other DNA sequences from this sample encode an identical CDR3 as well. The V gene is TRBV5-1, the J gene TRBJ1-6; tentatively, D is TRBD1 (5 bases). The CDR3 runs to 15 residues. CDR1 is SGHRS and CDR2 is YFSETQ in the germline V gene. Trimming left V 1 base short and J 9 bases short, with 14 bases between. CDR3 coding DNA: TGCGCCAGCAGCTTGAAGGGGCAAGGCGGTTCACCCCTCCACTTT. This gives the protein CASSLKGQGGSPLHF.

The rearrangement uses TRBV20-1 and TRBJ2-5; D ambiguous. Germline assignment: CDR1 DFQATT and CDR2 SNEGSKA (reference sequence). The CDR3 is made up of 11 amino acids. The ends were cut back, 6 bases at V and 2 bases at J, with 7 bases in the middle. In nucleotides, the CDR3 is TGCAGTGCCGAGGAGCAAGAGACCCAGTACTTC. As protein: CSAEEQETQYF.

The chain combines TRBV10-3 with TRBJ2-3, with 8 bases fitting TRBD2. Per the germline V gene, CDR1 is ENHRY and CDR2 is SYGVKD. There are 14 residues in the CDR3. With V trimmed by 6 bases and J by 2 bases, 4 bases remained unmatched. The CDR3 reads CAIRGSGATDTQYF. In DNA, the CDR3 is TGTGCCATCAGGGGTAGCGGGGCCACAGATACGCAGTATTTT.

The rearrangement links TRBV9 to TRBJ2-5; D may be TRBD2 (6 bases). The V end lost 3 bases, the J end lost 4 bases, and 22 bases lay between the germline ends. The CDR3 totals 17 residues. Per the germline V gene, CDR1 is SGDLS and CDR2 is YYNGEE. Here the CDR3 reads CASSAYGGARGTETQYF. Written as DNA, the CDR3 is TGTGCCAGCAGCGCGTATGGAGGGGCCCGAGGAACAGAGACCCAGTACTTC.

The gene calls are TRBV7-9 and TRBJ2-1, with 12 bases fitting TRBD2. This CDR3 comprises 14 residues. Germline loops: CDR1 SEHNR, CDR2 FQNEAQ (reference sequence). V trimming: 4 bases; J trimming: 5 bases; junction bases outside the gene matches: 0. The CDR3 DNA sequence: TGTGCCAGCAGCTGGACTAGCGGGGACAATGAGCAGTTCTTC. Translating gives CASSWTSGDNEQFF.

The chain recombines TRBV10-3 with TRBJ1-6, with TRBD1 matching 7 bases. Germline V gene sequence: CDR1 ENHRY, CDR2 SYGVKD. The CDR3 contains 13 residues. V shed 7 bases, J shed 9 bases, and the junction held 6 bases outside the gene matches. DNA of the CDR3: TGTGCCATCACAGGGGGTCCGGGTTCACCCCTCCACTTT. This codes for CAITGGPGSPLHF.

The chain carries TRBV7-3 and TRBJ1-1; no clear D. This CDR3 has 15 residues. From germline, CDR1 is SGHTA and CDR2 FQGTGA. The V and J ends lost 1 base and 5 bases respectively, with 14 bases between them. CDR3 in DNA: TGTGCCAGCAGCTTAATGCCGGGGTCGGCGACTGAAGCTTTCTTT. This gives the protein CASSLMPGSATEAFF. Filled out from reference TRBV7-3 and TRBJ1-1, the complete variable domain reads GAGVSQTPSNKVTEKGKYVELRCDPISGHTALYWYRQSLGQGPEFLIYFQGTGAADDSGLPNDRFFAVRPEGSVSTLKIQRTERGDSAVYLCASSLMPGSATEAFFGQGTRLTVV.

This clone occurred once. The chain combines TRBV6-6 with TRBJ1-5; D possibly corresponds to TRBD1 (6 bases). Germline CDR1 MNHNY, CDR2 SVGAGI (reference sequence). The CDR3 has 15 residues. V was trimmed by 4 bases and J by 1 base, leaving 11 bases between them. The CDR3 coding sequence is TGTGCCAGCAGTTCGACCAGGGGAAGCAATCAGCCCCAGCATTTT. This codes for CASSSTRGSNQPQHF.

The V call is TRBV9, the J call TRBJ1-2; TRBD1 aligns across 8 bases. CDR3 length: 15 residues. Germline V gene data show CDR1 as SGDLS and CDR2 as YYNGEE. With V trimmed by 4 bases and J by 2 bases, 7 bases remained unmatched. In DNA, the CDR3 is TGTGCCAGCAGCCATCCGGACAGGGCCAACTATGGCTACACCTTC. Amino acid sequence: CASSHPDRANYGYTF.

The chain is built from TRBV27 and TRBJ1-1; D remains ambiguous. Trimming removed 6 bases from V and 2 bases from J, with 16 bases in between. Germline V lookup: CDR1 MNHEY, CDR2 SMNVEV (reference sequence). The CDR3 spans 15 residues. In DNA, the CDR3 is TGTGCCAGCAGGCTGAGGACTTCGGGTAACACTGAAGCTTTCTTT. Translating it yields CASRLRTSGNTEAFF.

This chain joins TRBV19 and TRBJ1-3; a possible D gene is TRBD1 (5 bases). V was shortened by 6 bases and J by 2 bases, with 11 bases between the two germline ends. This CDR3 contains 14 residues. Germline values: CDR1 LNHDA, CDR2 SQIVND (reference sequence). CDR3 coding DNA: TGTGCCAGTAGCCCAGGGAGCACTGGAAACACCATATATTTT. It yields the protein CASSPGSTGNTIYF.

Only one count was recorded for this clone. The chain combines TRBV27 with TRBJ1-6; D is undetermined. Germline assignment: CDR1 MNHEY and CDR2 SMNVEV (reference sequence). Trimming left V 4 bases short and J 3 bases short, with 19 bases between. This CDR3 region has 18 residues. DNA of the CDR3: TGTGCCAGCAGTTCCCCGGGCTCCTTCCCCTACTATAATTCACCCCTCCACTTT. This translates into CASSSPGSFPYYNSPLHF.

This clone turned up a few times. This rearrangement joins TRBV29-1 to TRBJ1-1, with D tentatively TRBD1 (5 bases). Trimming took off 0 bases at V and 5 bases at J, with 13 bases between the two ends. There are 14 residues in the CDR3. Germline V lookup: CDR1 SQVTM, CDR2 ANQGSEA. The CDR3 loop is CSVEDRQGGTEAFF. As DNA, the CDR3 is TGCAGCGTTGAAGATCGGCAGGGAGGAACTGAAGCTTTCTTT.

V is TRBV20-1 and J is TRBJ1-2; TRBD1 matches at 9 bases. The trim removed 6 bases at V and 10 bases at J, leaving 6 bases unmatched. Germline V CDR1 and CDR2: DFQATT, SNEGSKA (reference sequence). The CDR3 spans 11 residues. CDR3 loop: CSARDRVVYTF. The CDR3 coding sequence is TGCAGTGCACGGGACAGGGTGGTCTACACCTTC.

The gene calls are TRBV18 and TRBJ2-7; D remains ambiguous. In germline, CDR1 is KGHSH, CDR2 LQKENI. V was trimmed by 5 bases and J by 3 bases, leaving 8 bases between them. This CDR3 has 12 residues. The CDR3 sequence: CASSGGVYEQYF. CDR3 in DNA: TGTGCCAGCTCAGGCGGCGTCTACGAGCAGTACTTC.

The CDR3 region has the DNA TGCGCCAGCAGCCAAGATGGACAGGGCTTCAATCAGCCCCAGCATTTT. Its translation: CASSQDGQGFNQPQHF. The chain couples TRBV4-1 to TRBJ1-5; 8 nucleotides line up with TRBD1. This CDR3 has 16 residues. Germline CDR1 is MGHRA and CDR2 is YSYEKL. V lost 0 bases and J lost 3; bases outside the gene matches: 4.

CDR3: CASSPGLAGGLDTGELFF. Here the CDR3 DNA reads TGTGCCAGCAGTCCCGGACTAGCGGGGGGACTGGACACCGGGGAGCTGTTTTTT. The V gene is TRBV27, the J gene TRBJ2-2, with 14 bases fitting TRBD2. The CDR3 loop spans 18 amino acids. CDR1 is MNHEY, CDR2 SMNVEV, per germline (reference sequence). Trimming at V came to 5 bases and at J to 3 bases, leaving 8 bases not matched to a gene.

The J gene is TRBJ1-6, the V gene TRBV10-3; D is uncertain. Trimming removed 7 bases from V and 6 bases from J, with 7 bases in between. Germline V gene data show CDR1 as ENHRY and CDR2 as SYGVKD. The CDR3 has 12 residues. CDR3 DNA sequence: TGTGCCATCAAGGGAGGTAATTCACCCCTCCACTTT. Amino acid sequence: CAIKGGNSPLHF.

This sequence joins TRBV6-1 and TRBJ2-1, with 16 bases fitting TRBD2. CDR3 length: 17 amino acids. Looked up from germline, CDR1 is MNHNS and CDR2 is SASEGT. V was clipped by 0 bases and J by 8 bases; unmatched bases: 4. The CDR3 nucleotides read TGTGCCAGCAGTGAAGCGGGACTAGCGGGGGGGTTAGATGAGCAGTTCTTC. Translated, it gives CASSEAGLAGGLDEQFF.

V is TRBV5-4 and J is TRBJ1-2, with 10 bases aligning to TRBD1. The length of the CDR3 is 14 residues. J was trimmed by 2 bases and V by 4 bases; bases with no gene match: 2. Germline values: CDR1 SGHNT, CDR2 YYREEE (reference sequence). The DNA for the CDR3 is TGTGCCAGCAGCGGGACAGGGGACAACTATGGCTACACCTTC. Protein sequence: CASSGTGDNYGYTF.